The 7 T cell receptor beta chains given below trace back to one sample, sequenced in a study of CD8+CD57+ T cells in acquired aplastic anemia. Profiling of TCR beta VDJ combinations and CDR3 sequences used genomic DNA as template. TCRdb reanalysed the reads using MiXCR and keeps one entry per CDR3 protein. Of 150,000 to 200,000 distinct CDR3 sequences listed, under 55% were seen once; the top ten hold about 3%. The sequenced patients had an expansion of CD8+CD57+ cells seen by flow cytometry. Material for sequencing was sorted CD4+, CD8+, or CD8+CD57+ T cells (not recorded which) from PBMCs. The receptors originated from a human donor with aplastic anemia.

In this sample, this clonotype turned up many times. This chain uses TRBV5-6 with TRBJ2-7, with 7 positions matching TRBD1. There are 14 residues in the CDR3. The ends lost 1 base at V and 3 bases at J; junction bases unmatched: 4. Germline lookup yields CDR1 SGHDT and CDR2 YYEEEE. CDR3 in amino acids: CASSLRDRSYEQYF. The CDR3, as DNA: TGTGCCAGCAGCTTGAGGGACAGAAGCTACGAGCAGTACTTC.

At least ten counts were recorded for this clonotype. A read error may be the cause here, since a much bigger clone is one base away. The chain couples TRBV24-1 to TRBJ2-6, with 10 bases matching TRBD1. The germline CDR1 and CDR2 sequences are KGHDR and SFDVKD. This CDR3 is built from 14 residues. The CDR3 here is CAASDRTGGNVLTF. The CDR3 nucleotides read TGTGCCGCCAGTGACCGGACAGGGGGCAACGTCCTGACTTTC.

The chain joins TRBV19 to TRBJ1-5, with D tentatively TRBD1 (5 bases). The CDR3 covers 16 residues. Germline-derived CDR1 and CDR2 are LNHDA and SQIVND (reference sequence). The V gene lost 5 bases and the J gene lost 0 bases, with 14 bases spanning the gap. CDR3 region: CASSLGRDDSNQPQHF. The DNA of the CDR3 is TGTGCCAGTAGTTTGGGCAGGGACGATAGCAATCAGCCCCAGCATTTT.

The chain employs TRBV9 and TRBJ1-2, with 9 bases identical to TRBD1. CDR3 length: 15 amino acids. Germline V CDR1 and CDR2: SGDLS, YYNGEE. Trimming removed 0 bases from V and 6 bases from J; junction bases left unmatched: 6. DNA of the CDR3: TGTGCCAGCAGCGTAGGACAGGGGGAATTCGATGGCTACACCTTC. This gives the protein CASSVGQGEFDGYTF.

There are many counts of this clonotype. The V gene is TRBV9, the J gene TRBJ1-2; D is unclear. V was shortened by 4 bases and J by 3 bases, with 4 bases between the two germline ends. The CDR3 contains 11 residues. Germline V gives CDR1 SGDLS, CDR2 YYNGEE. In nucleotides, the CDR3 is TGTGCCAGCAGCACATACTATGGCTACACCTTC. This gives the protein CASSTYYGYTF.

CDR3 region: CASSLWGGKQETQYF. CDR3 DNA: TGTGCCAGCAGCTTATGGGGGGGCAAGCAAGAGACCCAGTACTTC. The chain carries TRBV7-2 and TRBJ2-5, with D possibly being TRBD2 (7 bases). The CDR3 length is 15 residues. Germline V lookup: CDR1 SGHTA, CDR2 FQGNSA. V lost 2 bases, J lost 2 bases, and 12 bases lay in between.

The chain links TRBV7-3 to TRBJ1-3; no firm D call. Germline V gives CDR1 SGHTA, CDR2 FQGTGA. V lost 2 bases and J lost 2, with 10 bases in between. CDR3 size: 15 residues. The CDR3 DNA is TGTGCCAGCAGCTTATCGTCGCTAGCTGGAAACACCATATATTTT. This gives the protein CASSLSSLAGNTIYF.